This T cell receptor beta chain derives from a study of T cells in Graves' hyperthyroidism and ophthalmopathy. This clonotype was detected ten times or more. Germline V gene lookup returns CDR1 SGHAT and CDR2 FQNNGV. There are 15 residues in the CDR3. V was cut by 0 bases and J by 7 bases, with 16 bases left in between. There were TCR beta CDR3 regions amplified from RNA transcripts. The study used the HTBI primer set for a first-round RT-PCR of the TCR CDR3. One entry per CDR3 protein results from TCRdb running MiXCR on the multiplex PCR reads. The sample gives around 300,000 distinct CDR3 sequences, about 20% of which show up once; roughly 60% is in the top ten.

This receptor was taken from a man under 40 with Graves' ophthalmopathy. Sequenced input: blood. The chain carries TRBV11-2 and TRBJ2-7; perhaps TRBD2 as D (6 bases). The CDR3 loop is CASSLEVWEAGEQYF. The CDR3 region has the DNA TGTGCCAGCAGCTTAGAGGTGTGGGAGGCCGGTGAGCAGTACTTC.